This T cell receptor beta chain appears in the sequencing data of a study of CD8 T cells in ankylosing spondylitis. The CDR3 extends over 14 amino acids. CDR1 is MDHEN, CDR2 SYDVKM, per germline. Trimming removed 3 bases from V and 5 bases from J, with 11 bases in between. Study observations and caveats: Those disease-linked clones were CD8+; they were also relatively rare in peripheral blood.

This clonotype was detected many times. Its target is unknown. As the method for making TCR beta libraries, quantitative 5'-RACE with molecular barcodes was used. TCRdb fed the 5' RACE reads into MiXCR, producing one record per CDR3 protein. The sample includes about 240,000 distinct CDR3 sequences, about 10% of them seen just once. The genes are TRBV28 and TRBJ1-5; D gene unclear. Sequenced: blood, either unsorted or a sorted T cell fraction (not recorded which). This clonotype was sampled from a male donor with ankylosing spondylitis or in good health (not recorded which). In DNA form, the CDR3 reads TGTGCCAGCAGTTTTTCTGCGACTCATCAGCCCCAGCATTTT. The encoded protein is CASSFSATHQPQHF.